The present TCR beta chain was sequenced within a study of blood T cell repertoires in COVID-19. This clone was seen just once. CDR1 is SGHKS and CDR2 is YYEKEE in the germline V gene (reference sequence). The length of the CDR3 is 15 residues. V dropped 4 bases and J dropped 1; count of bases not matched to a gene: 6. The method was immunoSEQ multiplex PCR; TCRdb's version includes in-frame clones alone and lacks a portion of them. The table has 300,000 to 400,000 clones, roughly 85% seen once. Sequences were obtained from PBMCs or T cells enriched from blood (not recorded which). The chain employs TRBV5-5 and TRBJ2-3; 7 nucleotides line up with TRBD1. The sequence came from a woman aged 30 to 39 who had been exposed to COVID-19. The CDR3 sequence: CASSNRGWGTDTQYF. The CDR3 DNA reads TGTGCCAGCAGCAACAGGGGATGGGGCACAGATACGCAGTATTTT. Combining the CDR3 with reference TRBV5-5 and TRBJ2-3 gives the whole variable domain DAGVTQSPTHLIKTRGQQVTLRCSPISGHKSVSWYQQVLGQGPQFIFQYYEKEERGRGNFPDRFSARQFPNYSSELNVNALLLGDSALYLCASSNRGWGTDTQYFGPGTRLTVL.